The source of this T cell receptor beta chain is a study of human T cells and chemical hapten exposure. In the study overall: 2% DPC was applied to about 2 cm by about 2 cm of upper inner arm skin for sensitization. Chiefly female patients presented with alopecia areata, totalis or universalis. Study results and limitations: More PT1 expanded TCRs went with higher patch test scores.

MiXCR was run by TCRdb on the RACE reads, yielding one entry per CDR3 protein. The data show approximately 70,000 distinct CDR3 sequences, around 9.5% seen once. V lost 4 bases and J lost 1; bases outside the gene matches: 5. The germline V gene encodes CDR1 SGHTA and CDR2 FQGNSA. The CDR3 runs 16 residues. This clonotype was found many times. The antigen remains unidentified. Time point of the sample: patch test 1, 2 weeks after DPC sensitization. Specified treatment: therapeutic diphenylcyclopropenone sensitization with weekly scalp DPC. Patch tests were applied only after blood draws. This receptor was obtained from a woman aged 35 to 49 with alopecia areata. Some clones in this sample may be carry-over from other donors' samples. Material: whole blood, obtained in connection with sensitization to the hapten diphenylcyclopropenone (DPC). This sequence joins TRBV7-2 and TRBJ2-2; TRBD2 matches at 8 bases. The CDR3 DNA sequence: TGTGCCAGCAGCTATTTAGCGGGATTGAACACCGGGGAGCTGTTTTTT. Translating it yields CASSYLAGLNTGELFF.